A single sample is the source of the 19 T cell receptor beta chains below, sequenced in a study of T cell repertoires in cytomegalovirus infection. Via MiXCR, TCRdb re-called the reads, giving one row per CDR3 protein. The sample includes about 490,000 distinct CDR3 sequences, approximately 25% of them seen just once. The material sequenced was PBMCs. These receptors were obtained from a human donor in good health (CMV status not recorded). Some clones in this sample may be carry-over from other donors' samples.

This chain connects TRBV5-4 to TRBJ2-7, with TRBD2 matching over 8 bases. Germline V gives CDR1 SGHNT, CDR2 YYREEE (reference sequence). The CDR3 is 15 amino acids. V was clipped by 4 bases and J by 1 base; unmatched bases: 7. The CDR3 sequence is CASSAVSGVSYEQYF. CDR3 DNA sequence: TGTGCCAGCAGCGCCGTTAGCGGGGTGTCCTACGAGCAGTACTTC.

In its sample, this clonotype was seen many times. The rearrangement uses TRBV7-8 and TRBJ2-7; 10 bases line up with TRBD1. The J segment lost 2 bases and the V segment lost 4 bases, leaving 5 bases of the junction unmatched. The CDR3 has 15 amino acids. Germline CDR1 SGHVS, CDR2 FQNEAQ. For the CDR3, the DNA is TGTGCCAGCAGCTCAGAAGGGACAGGGGCCTACGAGCAGTACTTC. It specifies CASSSEGTGAYEQYF.

CDR3 coding DNA: TGCAGTGCTAGAGAACTAGCGGGAGTAGAGGGGACCCAGTACTTC. Its protein is CSARELAGVEGTQYF. The rearrangement links TRBV20-1 to TRBJ2-5; TRBD2 matches 11 bases. With 0 bases clipped from V and 7 bases from J, the junction kept 7 bases outside the gene matches. CDR1 is DFQATT, CDR2 SNEGSKA, per germline (reference sequence). The CDR3 length is 15 residues.

The gene calls are TRBV12-3 or TRBV12-4 and TRBJ2-3; D remains ambiguous. Trimming removed 5 bases at V and 4 bases at J, with 4 bases between. The CDR3 has 11 amino acids. CDR3 amino acids: CASSASDTQYF. DNA for the CDR3: TGTGCCAGCAGTGCGTCAGATACGCAGTATTTT.

This clonotype was detected many times. V and J are TRBV7-9 and TRBJ1-1; D remains ambiguous. V shed 6 bases and J shed 1 base, with 3 bases lying between them. The CDR3 covers 11 residues. The germline V gene encodes CDR1 SEHNR and CDR2 FQNEAQ (reference sequence). The CDR3 protein is CASRANTEAFF. CDR3 nucleotide sequence: TGTGCCAGCAGGGCGAACACTGAAGCTTTCTTT. The variable domain in full, completed from reference TRBV7-9 and TRBJ1-1, reads DTGVSQNPRHKITKRGQNVTFRCDPISEHNRLYWYRQTLGQGPEFLTYFQNEAQLEKSRLLSDRFSAERPKGSFSTLEIQRTEQGDSAMYLCASRANTEAFFGQGTRLTVV.

This chain connects TRBV6-1 to TRBJ2-1; D remains ambiguous. CDR1 and CDR2 (germline): MNHNS, SASEGT. The V gene lost 3 bases and the J gene lost 8 bases, with 11 bases spanning the gap. The CDR3 consists of 13 residues. DNA of the CDR3: TGTGCCAGCAGTGACCCAGCGATTGATGAGCAGTTCTTC. Its protein product is CASSDPAIDEQFF.

The chain employs TRBV20-1 and TRBJ1-2, with D tentatively TRBD1 (5 bases). CDR1 is DFQATT, CDR2 SNEGSKA, per germline (reference sequence). Between the trimmed V and J ends, which lost 6 bases and 6 bases, there was a span of 23 bases. The CDR3 sequence is 15 residues long. The CDR3 region is CSASIPGRGSHGYTF. The CDR3 DNA is TGCAGTGCGTCAATCCCGGGGAGGGGTTCACATGGCTACACCTTC.

This clonotype has a count of ten or more. The V and J genes are TRBV7-2 and TRBJ2-2; D not certain. The CDR3 contains 14 residues. Germline CDR1 SGHTA, CDR2 FQGNSA. Between the trimmed V and J ends, which lost 5 bases and 6 bases, there was a span of 13 bases. The CDR3 nucleotides read TGTGCCAGCAGCCCCAGGACCGACGCCGGGGAGCTGTTTTTT. It translates to CASSPRTDAGELFF.

This clonotype appeared a few times. The J gene is TRBJ2-1, the V gene TRBV18; D is uncertain. The V end was cut by 3 bases, the J end by 5 bases, with 8 bases between. The CDR3 has 13 amino acids. The germline V gene encodes CDR1 KGHSH and CDR2 LQKENI. The CDR3 loop reads CASSPPSDNEQFF. The CDR3 nucleotides are TGTGCCAGCTCACCGCCCAGCGACAATGAGCAGTTCTTC.

The chain links TRBV6-5 to TRBJ2-3; 12 bases line up with TRBD2. This CDR3 spans 15 amino acids. Germline V gives CDR1 MNHEY, CDR2 SVGAGI. Germline trimming cut 6 bases from V and 6 bases from J; bases unmatched to any gene: 7. The DNA of the CDR3 is TGTGCCAGCAGCCAACTAGCGGGAGGATCGGATACGCAGTATTTT. It encodes CASSQLAGGSDTQYF.

The J gene is TRBJ1-2, the V gene TRBV6-5; maybe TRBD1 (5 bases). The CDR3 runs to 15 residues. V was cut by 0 bases and J by 8 bases, with 16 bases left in between. Germline V gene data show CDR1 as MNHEY and CDR2 as SVGAGI. The DNA of the CDR3 is TGTGCCAGCAGTTACTCTGGGGGGGTGGGTACCGGCTACACCTTC. Translated, it gives CASSYSGGVGTGYTF.

V and J are TRBV30 and TRBJ2-5; weak D call: TRBD2 (5 bases). The ends were cut back, 0 bases at V and 7 bases at J, with 9 bases in the middle. CDR3 length equals 12 residues. Germline CDR1 and CDR2: GTSNPN and SVGIG (reference sequence). The CDR3 loop reads CAWSVSGTTQYF. DNA of the CDR3: TGTGCCTGGAGTGTCAGCGGAACGACCCAGTACTTC.

The rearrangement joins TRBV24-1 to TRBJ1-2; D is unresolved. Between the trimmed V and J ends, which lost 11 bases and 3 bases, there was a span of 12 bases. Germline V gene data show CDR1 as KGHDR and CDR2 as SFDVKD. There are 12 residues in the CDR3. The CDR3 bases are TGTGCCAATACAACAGAGGACTATGGCTACACCTTC. This codes for CANTTEDYGYTF.

This clonotype was seen repeatedly, ten times or more. The V gene is TRBV6-1, the J gene TRBJ1-2, with no clear D. Germline CDR1 reads MNHNS; CDR2 reads SASEGT. Trimming shortened V by 0 bases and J by 2 bases, and 7 bases separated the two germline ends. CDR3 length: 14 residues. CDR3 nucleotides: TGTGCCAGCAGTGAAGCGTTCAGGAACTATGGCTACACCTTC. It yields the protein CASSEAFRNYGYTF.

At least ten counts were recorded for this clonotype. The J gene is TRBJ1-5, the V gene TRBV12-3 or TRBV12-4, with a weak D call TRBD1 (6 bases). The CDR3 totals 16 residues. V dropped 1 base and J dropped 0 bases, with 10 bases sitting between them. The CDR3 spells CASSLEGTHSNQPQHF. Here the CDR3 DNA reads TGTGCCAGCAGTTTAGAGGGGACACATAGCAATCAGCCCCAGCATTTT.

This clonotype was detected only a few times. This rearrangement joins TRBV7-7 to TRBJ1-1; 9 bases match TRBD1. This CDR3 has 17 amino acids. Germline V gene lookup returns CDR1 SSHAT and CDR2 FNYEAQ (reference sequence). J lost 1 base, V lost 0 bases, and 6 bases had no gene match. The CDR3: CASSLARDRGSNTEAFF. DNA for the CDR3: TGTGCCAGCAGCTTAGCGAGAGACAGGGGGTCGAACACTGAAGCTTTCTTT. Filled out from reference TRBV7-7 and TRBJ1-1, the complete variable domain reads GAGVSQSPRYKVTKRGQDVTLRCDPISSHATLYWYQQALGQGPEFLTYFNYEAQPDKSGLPSDRFSAERPEGSISTLTIQRTEQRDSAMYRCASSLARDRGSNTEAFFGQGTRLTVV.

This clonotype was detected a few times. The chain carries TRBV12-3 or TRBV12-4 and TRBJ2-2; 11 bases line up with TRBD1. V trimming: 7 bases; J trimming: 5 bases; junction bases outside the gene matches: 6. The CDR3 has 15 amino acids. The CDR3: CASTPGQGATGELFF. CDR3 sequence (DNA): TGTGCCAGCACTCCTGGACAGGGGGCGACCGGGGAGCTGTTTTTT.

On this clonotype: One end of the junction fails to match germline, which may point to a read error. V usage is TRBV7-2 and J usage is TRBJ1-4, with D hard to call. Germline V lookup: CDR1 SGHTA, CDR2 FQGNSA. The CDR3 is 16 residues long. CDR3 protein: CASSLALHATNEKLFF. The CDR3 DNA sequence: TGTGCCAGCAGCCTAGCCCTCCATGCAACTAATGAAAAACTGTTTTTT.

The chain joins TRBV4-3 to TRBJ2-7; unclear D gene. The CDR3 has 16 residues. The germline V gene has CDR1 LGHNA and CDR2 YSLEER. Trimming took off 0 bases at V and 0 bases at J, with 12 bases between the two ends. CDR3 DNA: TGCGCCAGCAGCCAAGATTACAGCTACAGCTCCTACGAGCAGTACTTC. This gives the protein CASSQDYSYSSYEQYF.